This TCR beta chain was captured by sequencing in a study of T cells after somatic rescue of genetic block (dated by TCRdb to about 2020). Regarding the research as a whole: What the study looked at was long-term robustness, specifically in a T-cell system that came about through somatic rescue of a genetic block in T-cell development.

To prepare the library, the immunoSEQ multiplex PCR assay was applied. TCRdb holds this immuneACCESS table with in-frame rearrangements only. Some clones are missing; in checked studies, unresolved V genes explain under half, and the rest has no known cause. The sample profile shows about 72,000 clones; around 90% of them were found once. Of the sample, about 3% is held by the ten largest clones. In the case of this clone: No antigen is known for it. No qualities accompany the bases; no much larger clone lies one base away.

The CDR3 covers 16 residues, taking in both the cysteine and the phenylalanine. This entry keeps only the CDR3 DNA: 48 bases, framed from base 1. Per the germline V gene, MGHRA is the CDR1 and YSYEKL is the CDR2. The germline V end is reduced by 0 bases and the J end by 6 bases; junction bases left unmatched: 7. Here the chain combines TRBV4-1 and TRBJ2-7; the central 11 bases match TRBD1. The source material was peripheral blood mononuclear cells (PBMCs). The sequence was collected from a man aged 30-40 years. The CDR3 protein is CASSQEVGTGGLEQYF. The nucleotide sequence is given as TGCGCCAGCAGCCAAGAGGTAGGGACAGGGGGGCTCGAGCAGTACTTC.